This TCR beta chain was found in a study of CXCR3-negative and CXCR3-positive naive CD8 T cells (dated by TCRdb to the late 2010s). With regard to the full study: In total, about 135 million TRB reads were obtained, or roughly 1.5 +/- 0.3 million reads per library. Diversity and physicochemical repertoire analyses were performed on about a dozen donors pooled from two independent experiments. The TRBV-TRBJ cluster analysis covered naive subsets from a handful of donors and memory cells from 3 donors.

From cysteine to phenylalanine, the CDR3 is 16 amino acids long. No DNA is given. CDR1 and CDR2 were assigned from the germline V gene (reference sequence) as DFQATT and SNEGSKA. The sample was run on a NextSeq 550. The Human TCR Profiling Kit (MiLaboratory) was used to make UMI-labeled 5' RACE TRB cDNA libraries. The full amount of extracted RNA was used for cDNA synthesis, and the full amount of resulting cDNA was used for PCR amplification. Libraries were prepared in parallel with an identical number of PCR cycles. For the original study's pipeline: About 54,000 +/- 9,700 unique UMI-labeled TRB cDNA molecules per library were extracted with MIGEC and MiXCR, with at least two reads per UMI required. An average of roughly 40,000 +/- 10,000 functional in-frame TRB CDR3 nucleotide clonotypes without stop codons was found per library. After downsampling to 5000 UMI-labeled TRB molecules per sample, diversity metrics, including normalized Shannon-Wiener and Chao1, were computed in VDJtools. VDJtools was used to calculate clonotype-size-weighted physicochemical properties of the central five CDR3 residues, namely interaction energy, strength, volume and Kidera factor 4. One entry per CDR3 protein sequence results from the TCRdb reprocessing of the reads, with DNA left out. What appears here as the V and J calls and clone size reflects TCRdb's work, not the paper's. The table kept for this sample lists about 51,000 distinct CDR3 sequences. Approximately 0.52% of the sample belongs to the ten largest clones.

Paper-wide results and their limitations: Repertoire diversity was comparably high in both naive subsets but much lower in memory CD8+ T cells. CXCR3 expression partially decreased after cryopreservation, so most assays used freshly isolated PBMCs. Compared with CXCR3-negative naive cells, CXCR3-positive naive cells had TRB CDR3s with higher hydrophobicity (lower Kidera factor 4), lower energy, and higher strength and volume indices. Surface CD5, linked to self-reactivity in mice, was comparable between naive subsets; TCR interaction strength was therefore also inferred from TRB CDR3 physicochemical properties. Naive CXCR3-negative and CXCR3-positive cells from the same donor showed similar TRBV-TRBJ usage, whereas memory cells showed distinct patterns.

Comment on this clonotype: Its antigen is unknown.

For each CD8+ T cell subset, flow sorting was done in triplicate, and 300,000 to 350,000 cells per subset went directly into RLT lysis buffer. Naive CD8+ T cells were defined stringently as CD45RO-CCR7+CD27+CD95- to exclude memory contaminants. Standard density gradient centrifugation was used to isolate peripheral blood mononuclear cells from buffy coats. A FACSAria III was used to flow-sort naive CD8+ T cells into CXCR3-negative and CXCR3-positive populations. Total RNA was extracted from sorted cells with an RNeasy Mini Kit. The sample taken for sequencing was naive CXCR3+ CD8+ T cells from blood. Interpreted using the paper, the cell subset or site label stands for: CD45RO-CCR7+CD27+CD95- naive CD8+ T cells expressing CXCR3 (TNR3+). The chain is assembled from TRBV20-1 and TRBJ2-7; absent DNA, TCRdb's TRBD1 call cannot be checked. The receptor was derived from a human donor in good health. Some clones in this sample may be carry-over from other donors' samples. CDR3 reads: CSALIFGQGQSYEQYF.